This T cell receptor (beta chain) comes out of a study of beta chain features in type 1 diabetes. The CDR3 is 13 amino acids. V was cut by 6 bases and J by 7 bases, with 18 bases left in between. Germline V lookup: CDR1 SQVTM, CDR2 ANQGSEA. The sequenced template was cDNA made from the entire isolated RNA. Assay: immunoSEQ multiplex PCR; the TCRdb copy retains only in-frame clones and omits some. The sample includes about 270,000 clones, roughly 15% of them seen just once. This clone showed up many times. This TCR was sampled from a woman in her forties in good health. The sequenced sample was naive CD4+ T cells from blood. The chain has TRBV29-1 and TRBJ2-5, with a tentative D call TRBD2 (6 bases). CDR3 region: CSVHRSGGGTQYF. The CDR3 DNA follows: TGCAGCGTCCACCGTAGCGGTGGAGGGACCCAGTACTTC. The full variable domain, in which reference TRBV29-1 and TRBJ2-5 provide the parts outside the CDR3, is SAVISQKPSRDICQRGTSLTIQCQVDSQVTMMFWYRQQPGQSLTLIATANQGSEATYESGFVIDKFPISRPNLTFSTLTVSNMSPEDSSIYLCSVHRSGGGTQYFGPGTRLLVL.